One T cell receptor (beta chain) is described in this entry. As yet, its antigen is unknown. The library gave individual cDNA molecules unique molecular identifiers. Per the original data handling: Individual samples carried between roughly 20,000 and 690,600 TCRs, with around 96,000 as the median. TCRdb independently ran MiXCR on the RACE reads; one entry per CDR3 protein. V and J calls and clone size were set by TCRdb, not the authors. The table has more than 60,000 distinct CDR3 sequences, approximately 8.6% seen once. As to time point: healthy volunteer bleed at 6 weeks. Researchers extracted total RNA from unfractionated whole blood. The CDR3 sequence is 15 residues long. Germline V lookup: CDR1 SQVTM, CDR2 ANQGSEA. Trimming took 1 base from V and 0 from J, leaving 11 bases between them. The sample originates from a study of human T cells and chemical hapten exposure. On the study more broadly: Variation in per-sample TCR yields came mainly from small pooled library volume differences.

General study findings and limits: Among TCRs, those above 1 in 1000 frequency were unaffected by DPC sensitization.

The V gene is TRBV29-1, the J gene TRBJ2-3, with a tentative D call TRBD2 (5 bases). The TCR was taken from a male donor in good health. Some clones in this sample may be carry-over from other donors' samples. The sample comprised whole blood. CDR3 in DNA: TGCAGCGTTGAAGTATGGGAGACTAGCACAGATACGCAGTATTTT. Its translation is CSVEVWETSTDTQYF.